The 3 T cell receptor beta chains below come from one sample, sequenced in a study of blood T cell repertoires in COVID-19. Generated by immunoSEQ multiplex PCR, the TCRdb table keeps only in-frame clones and is missing some. This sample has approximately 88,000 clones; 87% occur once, and the top ten carry about 16%. The sequencing sample was made of peripheral blood. These receptor sequences come from a male donor with acute or convalescent COVID-19.

J is TRBJ1-4 and V is TRBV9; 7 bases fit TRBD1. Germline V lookup: CDR1 SGDLS, CDR2 YYNGEE. V trimming: 3 bases; J trimming: 4 bases; junction bases outside the gene matches: 6. The CDR3 runs to 15 residues. The CDR3 DNA reads as TGTGCCAGCAGCGAGGAGGGACAGTTTAATGAAAAACTGTTTTTT. As protein: CASSEEGQFNEKLFF. Combining the CDR3 with reference TRBV9 and TRBJ1-4 gives the whole variable domain DSGVTQTPKHLITATGQRVTLRCSPRSGDLSVYWYQQSLDQGLQFLIQYYNGEERAKGNILERFSAQQFPDLHSELNLSSLELGDSALYFCASSEEGQFNEKLFFGSGTQLSVL.

The chain has TRBV5-1 and TRBJ2-1; D might be TRBD2 (7 bases). From germline, CDR1 is SGHRS and CDR2 YFSETQ. Trimming cost V 2 bases and J 6 bases, with 12 bases left between them. The CDR3 covers 14 residues. Written as DNA, the CDR3 is TGCGCCAGCAGCTTAGGGGGGGCGAGCAATGAGCAGTTCTTC. Translated, it gives CASSLGGASNEQFF.

V and J are TRBV19 and TRBJ1-1; 9 nucleotides align to TRBD1. The CDR3 runs 15 residues. Germline values: CDR1 LNHDA, CDR2 SQIVND (reference sequence). Trimming took 5 bases from V and 5 from J; bases not matched to a gene: 9. CDR3: CASSSSDRGLTEAFF. The DNA for the CDR3 is TGTGCCAGTAGTTCTAGCGACAGGGGGTTGACTGAAGCTTTCTTT. Supplemented by reference TRBV19 and TRBJ1-1, the full variable domain reads DGGITQSPKYLFRKEGQNVTLSCEQNLNHDAMYWYRQDPGQGLRLIYYSQIVNDFQKGDIAEGYSVSREKKESFPLTVTSAQKNPTAFYLCASSSSDRGLTEAFFGQGTRLTVV.